Detailed here is one T cell receptor beta chain. Its antigen is unidentified. The CDR3 extends over 14 amino acids. Germline CDR1 reads ENHRY; CDR2 reads SYGVKD. Trimming removed 3 bases at V and 4 bases at J, with 12 bases between. The sample's treatment: oral pan-JAK inhibitor, 5-10 mg twice daily. Alopecia areata patients had lesional scalp punch biopsies and peripheral blood taken from them. RNA, once extracted, was reverse transcribed into cDNA for use as the sequencing template. The data were produced by immunoSEQ multiplex PCR, yet TCRdb's version contains in-frame clones alone and is incomplete. The table has about 76,000 clones, approximately 72% seen once; the top ten hold around 24%. The data originate from a study of CD8+ T cells in alopecia areata. The wider study: At a dose of 5 to 10 mg twice daily, oral tofacitinib was given to treated patients.

Study findings and constraints: Scalp clonality and expanded CD8+ clones among the top 100 were significantly decreased by tofacitinib. Baseline CD8+ expansion's link to response remains uncertain, as there was one nonresponder.

The rearrangement uses TRBV10-3 and TRBJ1-2; possibly TRBD1 for D (6 bases). The specimen comprised CD8+ T cells sorted from blood, sampled at week 24, from a patient treated with tofacitinib. This clonotype originated in a human donor with alopecia areata. The chain's CDR3 is CAISDLQGLYGYTF. The CDR3 DNA follows: TGTGCCATCAGTGACCTACAGGGCCTCTATGGCTACACCTTC.